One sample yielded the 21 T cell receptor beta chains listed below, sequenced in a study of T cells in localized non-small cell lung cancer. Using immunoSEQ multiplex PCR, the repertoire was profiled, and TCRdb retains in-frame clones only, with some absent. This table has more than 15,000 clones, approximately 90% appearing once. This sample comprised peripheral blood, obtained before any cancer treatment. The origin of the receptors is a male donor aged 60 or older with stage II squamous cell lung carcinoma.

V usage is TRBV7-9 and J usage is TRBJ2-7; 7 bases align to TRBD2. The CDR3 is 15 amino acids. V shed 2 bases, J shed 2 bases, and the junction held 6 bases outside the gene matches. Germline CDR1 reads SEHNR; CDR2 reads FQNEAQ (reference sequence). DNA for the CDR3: TGTGCCAGCAGCTTATTCGCTAGCGGAGCCTACGAGCAGTACTTC. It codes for CASSLFASGAYEQYF.

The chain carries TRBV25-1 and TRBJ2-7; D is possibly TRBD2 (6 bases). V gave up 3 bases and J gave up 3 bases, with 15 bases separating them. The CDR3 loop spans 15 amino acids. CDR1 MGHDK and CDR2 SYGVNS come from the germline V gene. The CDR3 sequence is CASSDVEGSGYEQYF. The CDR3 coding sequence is TGTGCCAGCAGTGATGTGGAGGGCAGCGGCTACGAGCAGTACTTC.

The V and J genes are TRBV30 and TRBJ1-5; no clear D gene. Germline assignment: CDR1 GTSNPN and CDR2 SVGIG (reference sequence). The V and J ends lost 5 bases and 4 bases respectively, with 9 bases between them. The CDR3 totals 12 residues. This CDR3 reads CAWGRPNQPQHF. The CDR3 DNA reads TGTGCCTGGGGACGGCCGAATCAGCCCCAGCATTTT.

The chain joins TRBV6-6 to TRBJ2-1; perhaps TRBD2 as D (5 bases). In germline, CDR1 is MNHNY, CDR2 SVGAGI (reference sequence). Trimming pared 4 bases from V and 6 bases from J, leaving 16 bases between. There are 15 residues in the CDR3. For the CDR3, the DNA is TGTGCCAGCAGTTCAAGGGAGCTAGTGGGCAATGAGCAGTTCTTC. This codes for CASSSRELVGNEQFF.

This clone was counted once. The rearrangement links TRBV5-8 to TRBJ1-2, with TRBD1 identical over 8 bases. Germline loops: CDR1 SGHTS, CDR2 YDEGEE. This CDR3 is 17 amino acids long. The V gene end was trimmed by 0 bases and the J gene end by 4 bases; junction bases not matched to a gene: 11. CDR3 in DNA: TGTGCCAGCAGCTTGGCTGCTGGGACAGGTTATTCCTATGGCTACACCTTC. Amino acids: CASSLAAGTGYSYGYTF.

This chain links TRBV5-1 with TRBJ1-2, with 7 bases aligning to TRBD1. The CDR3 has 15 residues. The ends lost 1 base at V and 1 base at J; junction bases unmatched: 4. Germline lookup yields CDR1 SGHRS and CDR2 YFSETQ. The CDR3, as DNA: TGCGCCAGCAGCTTGCCCGGGACAGTTAACTATGGCTACACCTTC. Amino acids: CASSLPGTVNYGYTF.

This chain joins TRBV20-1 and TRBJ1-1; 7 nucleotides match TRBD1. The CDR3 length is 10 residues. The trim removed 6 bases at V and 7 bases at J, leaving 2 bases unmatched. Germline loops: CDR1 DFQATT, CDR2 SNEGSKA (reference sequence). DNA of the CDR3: TGCAGTGCCCGGGACAGTGAAGCTTTCTTT. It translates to CSARDSEAFF.

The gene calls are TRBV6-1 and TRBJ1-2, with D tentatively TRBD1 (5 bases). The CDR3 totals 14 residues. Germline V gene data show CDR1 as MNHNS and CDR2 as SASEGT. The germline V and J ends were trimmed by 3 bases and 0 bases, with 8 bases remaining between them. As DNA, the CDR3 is TGTGCCAGCAGTGACAGGGCGGCTAACTATGGCTACACCTTC. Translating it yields CASSDRAANYGYTF.

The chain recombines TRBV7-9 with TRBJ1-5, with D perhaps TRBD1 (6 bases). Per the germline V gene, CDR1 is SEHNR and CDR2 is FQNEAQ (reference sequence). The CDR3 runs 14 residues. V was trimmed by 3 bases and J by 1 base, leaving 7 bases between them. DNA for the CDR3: TGTGCCAGCAGCTTCACAGGGAGCAATCAGCCCCAGCATTTT. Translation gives CASSFTGSNQPQHF.

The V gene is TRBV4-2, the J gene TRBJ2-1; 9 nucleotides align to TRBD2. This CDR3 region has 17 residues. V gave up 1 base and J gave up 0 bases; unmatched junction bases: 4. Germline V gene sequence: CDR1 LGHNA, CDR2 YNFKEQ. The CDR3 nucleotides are TGTGCCAGCAGCCAAGGACTAGCGGCCAGCTCCTACAATGAGCAGTTCTTC. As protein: CASSQGLAASSYNEQFF.

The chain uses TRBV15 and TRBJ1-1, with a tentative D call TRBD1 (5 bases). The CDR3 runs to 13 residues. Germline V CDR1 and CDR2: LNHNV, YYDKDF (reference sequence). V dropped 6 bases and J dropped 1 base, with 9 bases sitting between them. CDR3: CATSLQGNTEAFF. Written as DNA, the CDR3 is TGTGCCACCAGTCTCCAGGGGAACACTGAAGCTTTCTTT.

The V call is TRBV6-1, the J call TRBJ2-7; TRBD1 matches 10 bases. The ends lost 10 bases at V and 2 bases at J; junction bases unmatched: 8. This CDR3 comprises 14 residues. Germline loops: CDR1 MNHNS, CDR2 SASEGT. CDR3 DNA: TGTGCCACGCTCCGGGACAGGGGTGCCTACGAGCAGTACTTC. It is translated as CATLRDRGAYEQYF.

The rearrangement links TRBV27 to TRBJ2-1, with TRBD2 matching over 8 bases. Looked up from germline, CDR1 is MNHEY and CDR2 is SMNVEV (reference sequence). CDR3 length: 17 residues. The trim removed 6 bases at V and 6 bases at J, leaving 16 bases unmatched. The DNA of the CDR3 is TGTGCCAGCAGCCCCACTGAGTGGGGACTAGAGGTCAATGAGCAGTTCTTC. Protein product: CASSPTEWGLEVNEQFF.

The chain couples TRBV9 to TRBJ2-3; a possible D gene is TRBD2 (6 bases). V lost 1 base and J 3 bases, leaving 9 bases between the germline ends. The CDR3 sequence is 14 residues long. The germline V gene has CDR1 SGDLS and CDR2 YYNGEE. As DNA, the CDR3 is TGTGCCAGCAGCGTAAATCTAGCGACAGATACGCAGTATTTT. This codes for CASSVNLATDTQYF.

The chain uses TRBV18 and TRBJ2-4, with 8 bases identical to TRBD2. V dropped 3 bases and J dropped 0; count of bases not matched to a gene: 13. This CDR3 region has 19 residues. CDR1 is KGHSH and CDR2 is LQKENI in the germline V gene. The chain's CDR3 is CASSPEAGALVKAKNIQYF. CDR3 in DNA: TGTGCCAGCTCACCGGAAGCGGGGGCGCTTGTAAAAGCCAAAAACATTCAGTACTTC.

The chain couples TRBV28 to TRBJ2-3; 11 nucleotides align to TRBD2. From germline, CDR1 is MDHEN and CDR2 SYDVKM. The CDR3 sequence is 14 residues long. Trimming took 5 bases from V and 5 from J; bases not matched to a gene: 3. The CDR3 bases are TGTGCCAGCAGTCCCGGGACTAGCGGAGATACGCAGTATTTT. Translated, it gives CASSPGTSGDTQYF.

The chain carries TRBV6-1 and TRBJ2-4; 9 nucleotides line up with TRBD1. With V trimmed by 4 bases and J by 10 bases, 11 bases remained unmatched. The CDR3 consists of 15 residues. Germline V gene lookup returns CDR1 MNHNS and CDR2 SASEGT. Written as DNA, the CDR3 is TGTGCCAGCAGTGGTCGGGACAGGGCGTTCTGGATTCAGTACTTC. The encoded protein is CASSGRDRAFWIQYF.

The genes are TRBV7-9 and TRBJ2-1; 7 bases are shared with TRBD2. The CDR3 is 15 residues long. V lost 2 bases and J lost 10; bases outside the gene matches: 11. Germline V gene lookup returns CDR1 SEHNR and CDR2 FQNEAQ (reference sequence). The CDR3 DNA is TGTGCCAGCAGCTTAAACTCGGGGGGAACTGGCGAGCAGTTCTTC. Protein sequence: CASSLNSGGTGEQFF.

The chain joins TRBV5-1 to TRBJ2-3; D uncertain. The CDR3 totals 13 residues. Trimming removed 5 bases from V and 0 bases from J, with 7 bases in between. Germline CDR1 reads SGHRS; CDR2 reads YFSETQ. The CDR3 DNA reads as TGCGCCAGCAGTGTTACTAGCACAGATACGCAGTATTTT. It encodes CASSVTSTDTQYF.

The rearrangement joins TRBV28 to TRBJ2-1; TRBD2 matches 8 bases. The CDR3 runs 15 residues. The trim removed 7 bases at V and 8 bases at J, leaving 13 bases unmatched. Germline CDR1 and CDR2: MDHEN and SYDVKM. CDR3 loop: CASNPGGGRRDEQFF. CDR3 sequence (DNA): TGTGCCAGCAACCCGGGAGGGGGTAGGAGGGATGAGCAGTTCTTC.

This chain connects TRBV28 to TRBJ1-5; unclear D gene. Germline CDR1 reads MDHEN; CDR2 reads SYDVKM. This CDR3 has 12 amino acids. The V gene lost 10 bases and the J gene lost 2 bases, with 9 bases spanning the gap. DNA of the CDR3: TGTGCCATCCGATCGGGCAATCAGCCCCAGCATTTT. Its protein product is CAIRSGNQPQHF.